The 25 T cell receptor beta chains presented below share a single source sample, sequenced in a study of blood T cell repertoires in COVID-19 (dated by TCRdb to between 2020 and 2021). Library construction relied on the immunoSEQ multiplex PCR assay. The table was pulled from immuneACCESS by TCRdb, which kept in-frame rearrangements only. Such tables lose some clones; where checked, under half of the loss comes from unresolved V genes, and the rest has no known cause. This sample lists some 200,000 clones; roughly 86% were detected once. The ten most abundant clones make up approximately 8% of the sample. The specimen sequenced was peripheral blood. The receptors were gathered from a woman between 45 and 60 years old with active or convalescent COVID-19.

This sequence joins TRBV19 and TRBJ1-5; 9 bases map to TRBD1. The CDR3 runs to 16 residues. The junction had 7 bases not matched to a gene; V was cut back by 0 bases and J by 7 bases. Per germline, CDR1 LNHDA and CDR2 SQIVND (reference sequence). The CDR3: CASSIDPGQGPQPQHF. The CDR3 DNA is TGTGCCAGTAGTATAGACCCGGGACAGGGCCCCCAGCCCCAGCATTTT.

This chain joins TRBV24-1 and TRBJ1-4, with 7 positions matching TRBD1. Trimming at V came to 4 bases and at J to 8 bases, leaving 9 bases not matched to a gene. CDR1 KGHDR and CDR2 SFDVKD come from the germline V gene. CDR3 length equals 15 residues. The CDR3 spells CATSDPDRFGEKLFF. DNA of the CDR3: TGTGCCACCAGTGACCCGGACAGGTTCGGGGAAAAACTGTTTTTT.

J is TRBJ1-2 and V is TRBV9; 9 bases are shared with TRBD1. CDR1 is SGDLS and CDR2 is YYNGEE in the germline V gene. V lost 4 bases to trimming and J lost 4 bases; unmatched junction nucleotides: 5. This CDR3 is 14 amino acids long. CDR3 in DNA: TGTGCCAGCAGCCCCCAACAGGGGGCCTATGGCTACACCTTC. It yields the protein CASSPQQGAYGYTF.

This rearrangement joins TRBV28 to TRBJ1-5, with TRBD1 matching over 7 bases. V lost 4 bases to trimming and J lost 4 bases; unmatched junction nucleotides: 16. CDR1 and CDR2 (germline): MDHEN, SYDVKM. The length of the CDR3 is 18 residues. The CDR3 DNA reads TGTGCCAGCAGTTCCCCCCCAGGAGGGGGCGCCGGGAATCAGCCCCAGCATTTT. Its protein product is CASSSPPGGGAGNQPQHF.

The rearrangement joins TRBV5-6 to TRBJ2-7; D is perhaps TRBD2 (6 bases). Trimming took off 3 bases at V and 0 bases at J, with 10 bases between the two ends. There are 14 residues in the CDR3. The V gene's germline CDR1 is SGHDT and CDR2 YYEEEE. The CDR3 nucleotides read TGTGCCAGCAGCTGGGGGGACGGCTCCTACGAGCAGTACTTC. This gives the protein CASSWGDGSYEQYF.

The V gene is TRBV2, the J gene TRBJ2-2; maybe TRBD2 (6 bases). CDR1 and CDR2 (germline): SNHLY, FYNNEI. Trimming left V 2 bases short and J 7 bases short, with 14 bases between. This CDR3 contains 15 residues. CDR3 sequence (DNA): TGTGCCAGCAGTGAAATGGGGGGTTCTGTCGGGGAGCTGTTTTTT. It encodes CASSEMGGSVGELFF.

V and J are TRBV20-1 and TRBJ1-1, with D tentatively TRBD1 (5 bases). Germline lookup yields CDR1 DFQATT and CDR2 SNEGSKA (reference sequence). V was cut by 3 bases and J by 4 bases, with 12 bases left in between. The CDR3 length is 13 residues. The CDR3 nucleotides are TGCAGTGCTAGTGGGGCGGAGGGCACTGAAGCTTTCTTT. Translated, it gives CSASGAEGTEAFF.

The V call is TRBV18, the J call TRBJ1-2; 7 bases match TRBD1. The junction had 12 bases not matched to a gene; V was cut back by 2 bases and J by 3 bases. This CDR3 comprises 17 residues. Per germline, CDR1 KGHSH and CDR2 LQKENI. As DNA, the CDR3 is TGTGCCAGCTCACCAATGACAGGGCCCCTCGCTGACTATGGCTACACCTTC. This translates into CASSPMTGPLADYGYTF.

This clone has just a few counts. The rearrangement uses TRBV19 and TRBJ1-2; 9 bases agree with TRBD1. With 5 bases clipped from V and 3 bases from J, the junction kept 10 bases outside the gene matches. The CDR3 is made up of 16 amino acids. Germline V gene lookup returns CDR1 LNHDA and CDR2 SQIVND (reference sequence). This chain's CDR3 is CASSDLRTGEDYGYTF. CDR3 DNA sequence: TGTGCCAGTAGTGATTTGAGGACAGGGGAAGACTATGGCTACACCTTC.

This clone was seen more than once but under ten times. J is TRBJ2-7 and V is TRBV20-1, with a tentative D call TRBD1 (6 bases). Trimming shortened V by 5 bases and J by 5 bases, and 10 bases separated the two germline ends. The CDR3 sequence is 11 residues long. CDR1 and CDR2 (germline): DFQATT, SNEGSKA (reference sequence). The CDR3 DNA reads as TGCAGTGCTGGGACACCCGACGAGCAGTACGTC. It translates to CSAGTPDEQYV.

The chain recombines TRBV6-5 with TRBJ2-6; D is uncertain. The CDR3 has 12 amino acids. Per the germline V gene, CDR1 is MNHEY and CDR2 is SVGAGI. Trimming shortened V by 8 bases and J by 0 bases, and 2 bases separated the two germline ends. The CDR3: CASLSGANVLTF. DNA of the CDR3: TGTGCCAGCCTCTCTGGGGCCAACGTCCTGACTTTC.

There are many counts of this clone. The genes are TRBV5-1 and TRBJ2-7; TRBD2 is a possible D gene (6 bases). This CDR3 has 14 amino acids. Trimming took 0 bases from V and 4 from J, leaving 11 bases between them. Germline V gene lookup returns CDR1 SGHRS and CDR2 YFSETQ. CDR3 nucleotides: TGCGCCAGCAGCTTGGGACCTGGAGGGTACGAGCAGTACTTC. This translates into CASSLGPGGYEQYF.

This clone was seen only once. V gene TRBV29-1 combines with J gene TRBJ1-2; 7 bases map to TRBD1. The CDR3 is 12 residues long. Germline V CDR1 and CDR2: SQVTM, ANQGSEA. V was pared by 7 bases and J by 4 bases, with 6 bases of the junction left unmatched. CDR3 sequence reads: CSAETGTYGYTF. The CDR3 coding sequence is TGCAGCGCGGAGACAGGGACCTATGGCTACACCTTC.

This clone was detected a few times. The J gene is TRBJ1-1, the V gene TRBV7-3; no reliable D call. V was clipped by 3 bases and J by 0 bases, with 14 bases between them. This CDR3 has 16 residues. Germline V gene lookup returns CDR1 SGHTA and CDR2 FQGTGA. In DNA form, the CDR3 reads TGTGCCAGCAGCTTCGGGCGCGACGGGATGAACACTGAAGCTTTCTTT. Translated: CASSFGRDGMNTEAFF.

The chain carries TRBV11-2 and TRBJ2-2; D is possibly TRBD2 (6 bases). The CDR3 totals 16 residues. Germline V gene sequence: CDR1 SGHAT, CDR2 FQNNGV. V lost 2 bases to trimming and J lost 2 bases, with 12 bases between them. The CDR3 loop reads CASSLFLAPNTGELFF. The CDR3 nucleotides read TGTGCCAGCAGCTTATTCCTAGCGCCCAACACCGGGGAGCTGTTTTTT.

The rearrangement links TRBV29-1 to TRBJ2-7; 7 nucleotides align to TRBD1. The CDR3 is made up of 13 amino acids. CDR1 SQVTM and CDR2 ANQGSEA come from the germline V gene. Trimming at V came to 4 bases and at J to 4 bases, leaving 7 bases not matched to a gene. The CDR3 protein is CSVGNRGKYEQYF. Here the CDR3 DNA reads TGCAGCGTTGGAAACAGGGGAAAATACGAGCAGTACTTC.

This clone was found a few times. This sequence joins TRBV4-2 and TRBJ2-3; 13 positions match TRBD2. J gave up 4 bases and V 4 bases, and 2 bases lay outside the gene matches. Germline CDR1 is LGHNA and CDR2 is YNFKEQ. The CDR3 sequence is 15 residues long. CDR3 loop: CASSPTSGGADTQYF. CDR3 sequence (DNA): TGTGCCAGCAGCCCTACTAGCGGGGGGGCAGATACGCAGTATTTT.

The chain links TRBV19 to TRBJ1-1, with 9 positions matching TRBD1. This CDR3 region has 14 residues. Germline CDR1 is LNHDA and CDR2 is SQIVND (reference sequence). Unmatched junction bases numbered 4, after V lost 4 bases and J lost 4 bases. The CDR3 here is CASSSRDRVTEAFF. CDR3 sequence (DNA): TGTGCCAGTAGTAGCCGGGACAGGGTCACTGAAGCTTTCTTT.

This chain uses TRBV18 with TRBJ1-6; no reliable D call. CDR3 size: 14 residues. Germline V gene lookup returns CDR1 KGHSH and CDR2 LQKENI. V gave up 1 base and J gave up 10 bases, with 11 bases separating them. The CDR3 loop reads CASSPQGEGSPLHF. CDR3 nucleotides: TGTGCCAGCTCACCACAGGGTGAGGGATCACCCCTCCACTTT.

The chain carries TRBV5-1 and TRBJ1-2, with D perhaps matching TRBD1 (6 bases). The ends were cut back, 4 bases at V and 3 bases at J, with 10 bases in the middle. The germline V gene encodes CDR1 SGHRS and CDR2 YFSETQ. The CDR3 loop spans 13 amino acids. CDR3: CASSPEGDYGYTF. The CDR3 nucleotides are TGCGCCAGCAGCCCCGAGGGGGACTATGGCTACACCTTC.

This rearrangement joins TRBV19 to TRBJ1-5; 8 bases map to TRBD1. Germline CDR1 is LNHDA and CDR2 is SQIVND (reference sequence). This CDR3 has 14 residues. V gave up 5 bases and J gave up 4 bases; unmatched junction bases: 4. As DNA, the CDR3 is TGTGCCAGTAGTCGGGGGACAGGTAATCAGCCCCAGCATTTT. Its translation: CASSRGTGNQPQHF.

The chain uses TRBV2 and TRBJ1-2; D is uncertain. Germline CDR1 SNHLY, CDR2 FYNNEI. The ends were cut back, 6 bases at V and 3 bases at J, with 11 bases in the middle. The CDR3 is 13 amino acids. The CDR3: CASSLSNDYGYTF. The DNA of the CDR3 is TGTGCCAGCAGCCTATCGAACGACTATGGCTACACCTTC.

The chain has TRBV19 and TRBJ2-5, with 10 bases fitting TRBD2. Germline V CDR1 and CDR2: LNHDA, SQIVND (reference sequence). The CDR3 sequence is 14 residues long. V lost 8 bases, J lost 4 bases, and 7 bases stayed unmatched. The CDR3 region has the DNA TGTGCCAGTTCCGTAGTAGCGGGAGGAGAGACCCAGTACTTC. Translating it yields CASSVVAGGETQYF.

The V and J genes are TRBV29-1 and TRBJ1-1; 7 nucleotides line up with TRBD1. The germline V gene has CDR1 SQVTM and CDR2 ANQGSEA. The CDR3 is 14 amino acids. CDR3 amino acids: CSVRRGQMNTEAFF. The CDR3 DNA reads as TGCAGTGTTAGAAGGGGACAGATGAACACTGAAGCTTTCTTT.

The chain has TRBV24-1 and TRBJ2-2; 9 bases fit TRBD1. CDR1 is KGHDR and CDR2 is SFDVKD in the germline V gene. The CDR3 is made up of 14 amino acids. Germline trimming cut 10 bases from V and 6 bases from J; bases unmatched to any gene: 8. The CDR3 coding sequence is TGTGCCACATCCGGGACAGGGACGGCCGGGGAGCTGTTTTTT. Amino acids: CATSGTGTAGELFF.